This record looks at one TCR beta chain sequence and its context. These data originate in a study of T cells after yellow fever vaccination. TCR cDNA was made by 5'RACE template switching, adding a universal primer site and UMIs. MiXCR, applied by TCRdb to the 5' RACE reads, yields one record per CDR3 protein. The sample has around 360,000 distinct CDR3 sequences, under 14% seen once; the top ten hold roughly a sixth. With 2 bases removed from V and 0 bases from J, the gap between germline ends came to 11 bases. Germline V lookup: CDR1 MNHEY, CDR2 SVGAGI. The CDR3 extends over 16 amino acids. The V gene is TRBV6-5, the J gene TRBJ1-3; the D gene is possibly TRBD1 (6 bases). Source: PBMCs, taken on the day of the first yellow fever vaccination. This TCR was sampled from a man younger than 35 who received the YFV17D yellow fever vaccine. CDR3 DNA sequence: TGTGCCAGCAGTTACGGGGGGGCATTCTCTGGAAACACCATATATTTT. Its protein product is CASSYGGAFSGNTIYF.